A single sample gave rise to the 10 T cell receptor beta chains below, sequenced in a study of early T cells in non-severe SARS-CoV-2 infection. TCRdb processed the 5' RACE reads anew with MiXCR; each CDR3 protein has one entry. The table lists about 83,000 distinct CDR3 sequences, more than 9% of them singletons, with roughly 8% in the top ten. The sample in question was whole blood, obtained at baseline. Source of these receptors: an adult who was a healthcare worker with PCR-confirmed SARS-CoV-2 infection or an uninfected control (not recorded which).

This chain joins TRBV24-1 and TRBJ2-2; no reliable D call. This CDR3 is 13 amino acids long. The germline V gene encodes CDR1 KGHDR and CDR2 SFDVKD. V shed 5 bases and J shed 4 bases, with 7 bases lying between them. CDR3 sequence reads: CATSGGFTGELFF. CDR3 nucleotide sequence: TGTGCCACCAGTGGTGGGTTCACCGGGGAGCTGTTTTTT.

This clonotype was counted many times. The rearrangement joins TRBV7-6 to TRBJ2-1; possible D gene TRBD2, 6 bases. V dropped 5 bases and J dropped 9 bases, with 11 bases sitting between them. This CDR3 has 12 residues. Germline V gene sequence: CDR1 SGHVS, CDR2 FNYEAQ. CDR3 sequence (DNA): TGTGCCAGCAGCCGACTAGTTTCTGAGCAGTTCTTC. Its translation: CASSRLVSEQFF. The whole variable domain, filled in from reference TRBV7-6 and TRBJ2-1, reads GAGVSQSPRYKVTKRGQDVALRCDPISGHVSLYWYRQALGQGPEFLTYFNYEAQQDKSGLPNDRFSAERPEGSISTLTIQRTEQRDSAMYRCASSRLVSEQFFGPGTRLTVL.

This clonotype has only a few counts. The V and J genes are TRBV5-1 and TRBJ2-7, with TRBD2 identical over 8 bases. Germline loops: CDR1 SGHRS, CDR2 YFSETQ. V trimming: 7 bases; J trimming: 2 bases; junction bases outside the gene matches: 11. The CDR3 extends over 15 amino acids. CDR3 sequence reads: CASGAGGAFPYEQYF. DNA of the CDR3: TGCGCCAGCGGGGCGGGGGGCGCGTTTCCCTACGAGCAGTACTTC.

This clonotype was seen at least ten times. The chain has TRBV6-1 and TRBJ2-1; 8 bases are a match to TRBD2. V lost 1 base, J lost 6 bases, and 8 bases stayed unmatched. This CDR3 is 16 amino acids long. Germline CDR1 MNHNS, CDR2 SASEGT. CDR3 DNA sequence: TGTGCCAGCAGTGAAGGGGTACTAGCGGCCGGCAATGAGCAGTTCTTC. It yields the protein CASSEGVLAAGNEQFF.

V and J are TRBV24-1 and TRBJ2-1; 11 bases map to TRBD2. The CDR3 totals 18 residues. CDR1 is KGHDR and CDR2 is SFDVKD in the germline V gene. The ends lost 4 bases at V and 2 bases at J; junction bases unmatched: 9. The CDR3 is CATSDPGTSGTTYNEQFF. The CDR3 DNA sequence: TGTGCCACCAGTGACCCCGGGACTAGCGGTACGACCTACAATGAGCAGTTCTTC.

The chain recombines TRBV6-1 with TRBJ2-7; D might be TRBD1 (6 bases). Germline-derived CDR1 and CDR2 are MNHNS and SASEGT. Trimming cost V 0 bases and J 3 bases, with 12 bases left between them. The CDR3 contains 15 residues. CDR3 sequence (DNA): TGTGCCAGCAGTGAAGCTCCAGGGGCCCTCTACGAGCAGTACTTC. This sequence encodes CASSEAPGALYEQYF.

The chain links TRBV7-9 to TRBJ2-7; D is perhaps TRBD1 (6 bases). Germline lookup yields CDR1 SEHNR and CDR2 FQNEAQ (reference sequence). This CDR3 region has 13 residues. Trimming left V 5 bases short and J 5 bases short, with 13 bases between. The CDR3 region has the DNA TGTGCCAGCAGCCTAGGACAGTGGAACGAGCAGTACTTC. Its protein product is CASSLGQWNEQYF. Variable domain in full (rest from reference TRBV7-9 and TRBJ2-7): DTGVSQNPRHKITKRGQNVTFRCDPISEHNRLYWYRQTLGQGPEFLTYFQNEAQLEKSRLLSDRFSAERPKGSFSTLEIQRTEQGDSAMYLCASSLGQWNEQYFGPGTRLTVT.

The sample holds a few counts of this clonotype. The CDR3: CASSLASGTGTYEQYF. The CDR3 DNA is TGTGCCAGCAGCTTAGCCTCTGGGACAGGGACCTACGAGCAGTACTTC. This sequence joins TRBV7-6 and TRBJ2-7; 9 nucleotides line up with TRBD1. V gave up 0 bases and J gave up 2 bases; unmatched junction bases: 5. Germline-derived CDR1 and CDR2 are SGHVS and FNYEAQ. This CDR3 spans 16 amino acids.

The rearrangement joins TRBV10-3 to TRBJ2-5; TRBD2 matches 7 bases. This CDR3 spans 14 amino acids. Germline V lookup: CDR1 ENHRY, CDR2 SYGVKD. Trimming cost V 0 bases and J 5 bases; bases outside gene matches: 3. Here the CDR3 DNA reads TGTGCCATCAGTGAGTCAAGCGGGGTTGAGACCCAGTACTTC. This translates into CAISESSGVETQYF.

This clonotype has more than one count but fewer than ten. The V and J genes are TRBV10-3 and TRBJ2-1; a possible D gene is TRBD2 (6 bases). With 0 bases removed from V and 2 bases from J, the gap between germline ends came to 14 bases. From germline, CDR1 is ENHRY and CDR2 SYGVKD. CDR3 length: 17 amino acids. CDR3 residues: CAISESGLASAYNEQFF. Written as DNA, the CDR3 is TGTGCCATCAGTGAGTCTGGGCTAGCGTCGGCCTACAATGAGCAGTTCTTC.